Following are 2 T cell receptor beta chains from one sample sequenced in a study of T-cell memory formation after mild COVID-19. TCRdb called the 5' RACE reads again in MiXCR, with one record for every CDR3 protein. Counted here are 89,000 or so distinct CDR3 sequences, around 13% occurring once; the ten biggest clones make up more than 35%. The sample taken for sequencing was PBMCs or a T cell subset sorted from them (not recorded which). All receptors come from a man younger than 30 who had mild COVID-19 (a few samples of this study predate the infection). Cell type and time point are not known.

The J gene is TRBJ2-1, the V gene TRBV7-9, with 9 bases identical to TRBD2. The CDR3 has 15 residues. Germline CDR1 and CDR2: SEHNR and FQNEAQ (reference sequence). V trimming: 1 base; J trimming: 2 bases; junction bases outside the gene matches: 0. The CDR3 DNA is TGTGCCAGCAGCTTAGGCGGGAGGGCCTACAATGAGCAGTTCTTC. It yields the protein CASSLGGRAYNEQFF.

The rearrangement links TRBV30 to TRBJ1-1; a possible D gene is TRBD1 (5 bases). The CDR3 contains 13 residues. In germline, CDR1 is GTSNPN, CDR2 SVGIG (reference sequence). V was shortened by 4 bases and J by 1 base, with 10 bases between the two germline ends. The CDR3 DNA is TGTGCCTGGACCGGGACGGAGAACACTGAAGCTTTCTTT. Its protein is CAWTGTENTEAFF.